This T cell receptor beta chain was sequenced for a study of T cell repertoires in ileal Crohn's disease. Background on the study: At postoperative colonoscopy, neoterminal ileum biopsies were taken as M6. The study, taken as a whole, reports: Active smokers at surgery had more clonal expansions than non-smokers.

This clone was found a few times. Its cognate antigen is unknown. Per sample, roughly 530 nanograms of biopsy DNA were TCRB immunosequenced. Data came from immunoSEQ multiplex PCR; TCRdb stores just in-frame clones and leaves some out. This table holds nearly 11,000 clones, approximately 79% found once. Described time point: neoterminal ileum biopsy at postoperative endoscopy, about 6 months after surgery. Patients were adults with ileal or ileocolonic Crohn's disease needing resection. The CDR3 consists of 15 residues. Germline V gene sequence: CDR1 SGHRS, CDR2 YFSETQ. V lost 2 bases and J lost 8, with 16 bases in between.

The sample comprised ileal tissue. The chain couples TRBV5-1 to TRBJ1-4, with D hard to call. This TCR was recovered from an adult with Crohn's disease. The CDR3 loop is CASSFSPVEREKLFF. The CDR3 DNA is TGCGCCAGCAGCTTTTCTCCCGTAGAGAGGGAAAAACTGTTTTTT.